The 20 T cell receptor beta chains listed next were all sequenced from one sample in a study of blood T cell repertoires in COVID-19. Profiled with immunoSEQ multiplex PCR; TCRdb holds only in-frame clones, not every one. The sample shows roughly 180,000 clones, approximately 82% of them seen only once. The material sequenced was PBMCs or T cells enriched from blood (not recorded which). The receptors shown here come from a man between 60 and 75 years old who had recovered from COVID-19.

The V call is TRBV28, the J call TRBJ1-5; D is unresolved. V lost 6 bases to trimming and J lost 1 base, with 10 bases between them. The CDR3 covers 14 residues. Germline V lookup: CDR1 MDHEN, CDR2 SYDVKM. CDR3 nucleotide sequence: TGTGCCAGCAGCCGTAACAGAAGCAATCAGCCCCAGCATTTT. Translated: CASSRNRSNQPQHF.

This sequence joins TRBV3-1 (or the pseudogene TRBV3-2) and TRBJ1-2; D possibly corresponds to TRBD1 (6 bases). Germline values: CDR1 LGHDT, CDR2 YNNKEL (reference sequence). The CDR3 has 14 residues. With 3 bases removed from V and 4 bases from J, the gap between germline ends came to 12 bases. As DNA, the CDR3 is TGTGCCAGCAGCCAGGGGAGGGACACCTATGGCTACACCTTC. It specifies CASSQGRDTYGYTF.

The chain couples TRBV3-1 (or the pseudogene TRBV3-2) to TRBJ1-5, with a tentative D call TRBD1 (5 bases). Germline V CDR1 and CDR2: LGHDT, YNNKEL (reference sequence). The V end was cut by 3 bases, the J end by 7 bases, with 13 bases between. This CDR3 is built from 14 residues. The CDR3 DNA sequence: TGTGCCAGCAGCCAGTGGGGGGAGGAGCAGCCCCAGCATTTT. Protein sequence: CASSQWGEEQPQHF.

The V call is TRBV5-1, the J call TRBJ1-1; a possible D gene is TRBD1 (6 bases). The CDR3 is made up of 16 amino acids. Germline V gene lookup returns CDR1 SGHRS and CDR2 YFSETQ. Between the trimmed V and J ends, which lost 1 base and 0 bases, there was a span of 13 bases. CDR3 loop: CASSLNTGGLNTEAFF. The DNA of the CDR3 is TGCGCCAGCAGCTTGAATACGGGGGGCCTGAACACTGAAGCTTTCTTT.

The gene calls are TRBV18 and TRBJ1-1; 9 bases are shared with TRBD1. Germline V gene data show CDR1 as KGHSH and CDR2 as LQKENI. The CDR3 spans 17 residues. Trimming cost V 2 bases and J 5 bases; bases outside gene matches: 12. CDR3 in DNA: TGTGCCAGCTCACCAGGGACAGGGACCCGGTTTGTAACTGAAGCTTTCTTT. Translated, it gives CASSPGTGTRFVTEAFF.

The genes are TRBV5-5 and TRBJ2-2; a possible D gene is TRBD2 (6 bases). V was pared by 0 bases and J by 5 bases, with 14 bases between. There are 16 residues in the CDR3. Germline lookup yields CDR1 SGHKS and CDR2 YYEKEE (reference sequence). The CDR3 reads CASSLARLVRTGELFF. In DNA form, the CDR3 reads TGTGCCAGCAGCTTGGCCCGACTAGTGAGAACCGGGGAGCTGTTTTTT. The variable domain in full, completed from reference TRBV5-5 and TRBJ2-2, reads DAGVTQSPTHLIKTRGQQVTLRCSPISGHKSVSWYQQVLGQGPQFIFQYYEKEERGRGNFPDRFSARQFPNYSSELNVNALLLGDSALYLCASSLARLVRTGELFFGEGSRLTVL.

J is TRBJ2-2 and V is TRBV5-1; unclear D gene. The length of the CDR3 is 16 residues. V lost 1 base and J lost 0, with 10 bases in between. Germline assignment: CDR1 SGHRS and CDR2 YFSETQ. In DNA form, the CDR3 reads TGCGCCAGCAGCTTGTCAGGCACCTCGAACACCGGGGAGCTGTTTTTT. Translating it yields CASSLSGTSNTGELFF.

This sequence joins TRBV9 and TRBJ1-4; 8 bases agree with TRBD1. Trimming took 4 bases from V and 7 from J; bases not matched to a gene: 18. The CDR3 extends over 18 amino acids. The germline CDR1 and CDR2 sequences are SGDLS and YYNGEE. The CDR3 protein is CASSTLTGTGPLSEKLFF. The CDR3 nucleotides read TGTGCCAGCAGCACCTTGACCGGGACAGGACCCTTGAGTGAAAAACTGTTTTTT.

The gene calls are TRBV7-2 and TRBJ2-7; 15 bases match TRBD2. The ends lost 3 bases at V and 7 bases at J; junction bases unmatched: 7. Germline V CDR1 and CDR2: SGHTA, FQGNSA. The CDR3 sequence is 16 residues long. The DNA of the CDR3 is TGTGCCAGCAGCTTCCCCGGACTAGCGGGGGGGCGGGAGCAGTACTTC. Its translation is CASSFPGLAGGREQYF.

This chain joins TRBV7-9 and TRBJ1-3; TRBD1 matches 7 bases. The CDR3 has 14 amino acids. V gave up 3 bases and J gave up 2 bases; unmatched junction bases: 1. Germline V gives CDR1 SEHNR, CDR2 FQNEAQ (reference sequence). The DNA for the CDR3 is TGTGCCAGCAGCTTGACAGGGACTGGAAACACCATATATTTT. It yields the protein CASSLTGTGNTIYF.

For this clone: An end of the junction does not agree with germline; a read error may underlie this. CDR3 nucleotide sequence: TGTGCCAGCAGCTTAGCCGTACAGGGGGCAGACACGCAGTATTTT. Translating gives CASSLAVQGADTQYF. This chain uses TRBV11-1 with TRBJ2-3; TRBD1 aligns across 9 bases. The CDR3 loop spans 15 amino acids. Germline V gene sequence: CDR1 SGHAT, CDR2 FQDESV (reference sequence). Looking up the rest from reference TRBV11-1 and TRBJ2-3 gives the full variable domain: EAEVAQSPRYKITEKSQAVAFWCDPISGHATLYWYRQILGQGPELLVQFQDESVVDDSQLPKDRFSAERLKGVDSTLKIQPAELGDSAMYLCASSLAVQGADTQYFGPGTRLTVL.

This clone is a singleton in its sample. The chain recombines TRBV5-1 with TRBJ2-7, with TRBD2 identical over 7 bases. V lost 0 bases to trimming and J lost 3 bases; unmatched junction nucleotides: 6. There are 15 residues in the CDR3. Germline V gives CDR1 SGHRS, CDR2 YFSETQ. The CDR3 region has the DNA TGCGCCAGCAGCTTGGCGGGAGGAGGAAGCTACGAGCAGTACTTC. It is translated as CASSLAGGGSYEQYF. Complete variable domain (other parts from reference TRBV5-1 and TRBJ2-7): KAGVTQTPRYLIKTRGQQVTLSCSPISGHRSVSWYQQTPGQGLQFLFEYFSETQRNKGNFPGRFSGRQFSNSRSEMNVSTLELGDSALYLCASSLAGGGSYEQYFGPGTRLTVT.

V and J are TRBV14 and TRBJ2-5, with 13 bases identical to TRBD2. After removal of 4 bases from V and 4 bases from J, the junction contained 9 bases not matched to a gene. Germline CDR1 SGHDN, CDR2 FVKESK. The CDR3 extends over 17 amino acids. The CDR3 loop reads CASSLSLGLAGVETQYF. The CDR3 nucleotides read TGTGCCAGCAGCCTCTCCCTCGGACTAGCGGGAGTAGAGACCCAGTACTTC.

The chain joins TRBV19 to TRBJ2-5; 8 positions match TRBD1. The CDR3 runs to 19 residues. J gave up 4 bases and V 0 bases, and 16 bases lay outside the gene matches. CDR1 and CDR2 (germline): LNHDA, SQIVND (reference sequence). The CDR3 DNA follows: TGTGCCAGTAGTATAGATTTTTCCGGACAGGGAGGACTGGGAGAGACCCAGTACTTC. It yields the protein CASSIDFSGQGGLGETQYF.

This rearrangement joins TRBV7-2 to TRBJ1-1; the D gene is possibly TRBD1 (5 bases). CDR1 is SGHTA and CDR2 is FQGNSA in the germline V gene. V lost 6 bases and J 5 bases, leaving 16 bases between the germline ends. CDR3 length: 14 amino acids. For the CDR3, the DNA is TGTGCCAGCAGTCTTGACAGCGAAATAACTGAAGCTTTCTTT. This sequence encodes CASSLDSEITEAFF.

This sequence joins TRBV9 and TRBJ2-1; D perhaps matches TRBD2 (5 bases). V lost 0 bases to trimming and J lost 3 bases, with 10 bases between them. CDR1 and CDR2 from the germline V gene are SGDLS and YYNGEE. The CDR3 sequence is 15 residues long. The chain's CDR3 is CASSVGSGGYNEQFF. DNA of the CDR3: TGTGCCAGCAGCGTAGGAAGCGGAGGCTACAATGAGCAGTTCTTC.

This chain joins TRBV7-8 and TRBJ2-1; weak D call: TRBD2 (6 bases). CDR3 size: 15 residues. V gave up 1 base and J gave up 8 bases, with 15 bases separating them. Germline V gene sequence: CDR1 SGHVS, CDR2 FQNEAQ. The CDR3 bases are TGTGCCAGCAGCTTAGTGTACAGGTGGGGGGATGAGCAGTTCTTC. It yields the protein CASSLVYRWGDEQFF.

The chain uses TRBV10-3 and TRBJ2-1, with 12 bases identical to TRBD2. V shed 2 bases and J 9 bases; nucleotides not matched to a gene: 5. Looked up from germline, CDR1 is ENHRY and CDR2 is SYGVKD. There are 15 residues in the CDR3. The CDR3, as DNA: TGTGCCATCAGTGAGACTAGCGGGGGGCCTGGTGAGCAGTTCTTC. Translated: CAISETSGGPGEQFF.

Comment on this clone: Other DNA sequences in this sample translate to the same CDR3. The genes are TRBV19 and TRBJ2-7; TRBD1 matches 10 bases. The CDR3 loop spans 14 amino acids. The V gene end was trimmed by 5 bases and the J gene end by 4 bases; junction bases not matched to a gene: 5. CDR1 LNHDA and CDR2 SQIVND come from the germline V gene (reference sequence). For the CDR3, the DNA is TGTGCCAGTAGTCCCCGACAGGGGGCTTACGAGCAGTACTTC. Translating gives CASSPRQGAYEQYF.

The gene calls are TRBV18 and TRBJ2-2; D remains ambiguous. CDR1 KGHSH and CDR2 LQKENI come from the germline V gene. The CDR3 length is 17 residues. The V and J ends lost 3 bases and 4 bases respectively, with 18 bases between them. The CDR3 nucleotides are TGTGCCAGCTCACCTTATCGGCGGTCCGCTGGCACCGGGGAGCTGTTTTTT. Amino acid sequence: CASSPYRRSAGTGELFF.